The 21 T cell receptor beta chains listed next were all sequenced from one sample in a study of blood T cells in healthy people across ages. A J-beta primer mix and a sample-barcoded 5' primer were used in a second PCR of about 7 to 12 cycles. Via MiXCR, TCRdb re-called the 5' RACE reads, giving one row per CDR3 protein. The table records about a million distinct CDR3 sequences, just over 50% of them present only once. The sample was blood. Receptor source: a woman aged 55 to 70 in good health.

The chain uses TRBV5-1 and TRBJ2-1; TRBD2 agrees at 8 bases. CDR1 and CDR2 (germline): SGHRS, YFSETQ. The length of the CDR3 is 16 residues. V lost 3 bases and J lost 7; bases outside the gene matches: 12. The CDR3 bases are TGCGCCAGCAGCTCCCAGGTGGCGGGAGGTTTGAATGAGCAGTTCTTC. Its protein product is CASSSQVAGGLNEQFF.

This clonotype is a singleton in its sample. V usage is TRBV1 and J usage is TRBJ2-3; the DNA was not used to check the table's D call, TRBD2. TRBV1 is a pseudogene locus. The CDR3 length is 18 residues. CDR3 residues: CTSSQDGSAGGLSDTQYF. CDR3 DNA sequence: TGCACCAGCAGCCAAGATGGATCCGCGGGAGGTCTTTCGGATACGCAGTATTTT.

CDR3 region: CASSVLRGRGEQYF. CDR3 DNA sequence: TGTGCCAGCAGCGTACTGAGAGGACGAGGCGAGCAGTACTTC. The chain links TRBV11-2 to TRBJ2-7; D is unresolved. This CDR3 is built from 14 residues. The V end was cut by 5 bases, the J end by 6 bases, with 17 bases between. Germline loops: CDR1 SGHAT, CDR2 FQNNGV.

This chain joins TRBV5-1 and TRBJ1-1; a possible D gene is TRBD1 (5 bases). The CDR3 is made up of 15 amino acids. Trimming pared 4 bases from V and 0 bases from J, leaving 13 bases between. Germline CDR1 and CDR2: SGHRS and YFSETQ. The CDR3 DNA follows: TGCGCCAGCAGCCTCGACACAGGTATGAACACTGAAGCTTTCTTT. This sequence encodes CASSLDTGMNTEAFF.

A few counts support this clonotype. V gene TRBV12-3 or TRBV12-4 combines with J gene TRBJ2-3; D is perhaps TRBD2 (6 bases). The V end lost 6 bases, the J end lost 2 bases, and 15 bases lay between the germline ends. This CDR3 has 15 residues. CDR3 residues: CASSLGLFNTDTQYF. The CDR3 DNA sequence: TGTGCCAGCAGCCTCGGACTATTTAACACAGATACGCAGTATTTT.

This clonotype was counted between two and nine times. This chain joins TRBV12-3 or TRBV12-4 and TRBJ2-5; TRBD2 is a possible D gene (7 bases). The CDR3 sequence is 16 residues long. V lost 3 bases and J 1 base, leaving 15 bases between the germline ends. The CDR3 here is CASSFEGEGLQETQYF. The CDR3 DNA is TGTGCCAGCAGTTTTGAGGGGGAGGGCCTCCAAGAGACCCAGTACTTC.

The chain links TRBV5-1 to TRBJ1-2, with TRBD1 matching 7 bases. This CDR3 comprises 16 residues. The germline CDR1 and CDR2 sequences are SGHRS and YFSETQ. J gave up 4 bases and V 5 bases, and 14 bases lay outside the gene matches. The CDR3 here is CASSTNQGGPPYGYTF. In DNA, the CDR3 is TGCGCCAGCAGTACCAACCAGGGGGGGCCGCCCTATGGCTACACCTTC.

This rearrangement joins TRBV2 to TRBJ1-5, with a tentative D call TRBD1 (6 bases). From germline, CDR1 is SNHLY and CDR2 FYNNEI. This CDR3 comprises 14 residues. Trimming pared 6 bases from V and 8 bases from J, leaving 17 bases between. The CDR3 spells CASRGVGGLEPQHF. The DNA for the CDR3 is TGTGCCAGCAGGGGGGTGGGGGGGCTAGAGCCCCAGCATTTT.

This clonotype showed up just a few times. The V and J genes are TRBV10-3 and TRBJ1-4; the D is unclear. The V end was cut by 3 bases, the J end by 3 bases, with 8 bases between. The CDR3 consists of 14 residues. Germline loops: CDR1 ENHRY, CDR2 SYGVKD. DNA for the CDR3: TGTGCCATCAGTGAAGCGCCGCCTAATGAAAAACTGTTTTTT. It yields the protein CAISEAPPNEKLFF.

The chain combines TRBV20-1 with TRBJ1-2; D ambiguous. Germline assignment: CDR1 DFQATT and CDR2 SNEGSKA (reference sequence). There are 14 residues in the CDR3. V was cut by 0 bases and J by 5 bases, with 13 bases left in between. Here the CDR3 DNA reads TGCAGTGCTAGAGACAAGAACGGATTATATGGCTACACCTTC. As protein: CSARDKNGLYGYTF.

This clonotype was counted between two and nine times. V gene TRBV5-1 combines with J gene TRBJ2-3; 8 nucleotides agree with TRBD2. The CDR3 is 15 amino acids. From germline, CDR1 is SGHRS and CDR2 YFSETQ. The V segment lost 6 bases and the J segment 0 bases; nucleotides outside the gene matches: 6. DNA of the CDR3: TGCGCCAGCAAGATACTAGCGGACAGCACAGATACGCAGTATTTT. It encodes CASKILADSTDTQYF.

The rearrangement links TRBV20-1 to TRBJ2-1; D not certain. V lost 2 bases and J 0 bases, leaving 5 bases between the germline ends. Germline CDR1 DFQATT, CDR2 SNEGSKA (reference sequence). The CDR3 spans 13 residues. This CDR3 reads CSARTVSYNEQFF. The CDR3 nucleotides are TGCAGTGCTAGAACGGTCTCCTACAATGAGCAGTTCTTC.

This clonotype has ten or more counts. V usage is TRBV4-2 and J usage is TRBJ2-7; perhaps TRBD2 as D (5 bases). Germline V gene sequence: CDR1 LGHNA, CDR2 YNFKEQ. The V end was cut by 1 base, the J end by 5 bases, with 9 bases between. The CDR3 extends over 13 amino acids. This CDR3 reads CASSQAWGDEQYF. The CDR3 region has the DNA TGTGCCAGCAGCCAAGCCTGGGGAGACGAGCAGTACTTC.

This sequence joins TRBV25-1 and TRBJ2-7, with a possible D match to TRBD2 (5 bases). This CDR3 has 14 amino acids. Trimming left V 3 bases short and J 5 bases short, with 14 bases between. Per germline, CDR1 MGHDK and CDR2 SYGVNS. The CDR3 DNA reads TGTGCCAGCAGTGATCCGGGGAAAGGCGACGAGCAGTACTTC. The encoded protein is CASSDPGKGDEQYF.

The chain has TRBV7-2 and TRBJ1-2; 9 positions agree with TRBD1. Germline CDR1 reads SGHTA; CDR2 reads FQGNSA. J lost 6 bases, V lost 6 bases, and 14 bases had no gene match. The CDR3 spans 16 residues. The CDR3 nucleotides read TGTGCCAGCAGTCCTGGCGGACAGGGGAAGACTCATGGCTACACCTTC. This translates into CASSPGGQGKTHGYTF.

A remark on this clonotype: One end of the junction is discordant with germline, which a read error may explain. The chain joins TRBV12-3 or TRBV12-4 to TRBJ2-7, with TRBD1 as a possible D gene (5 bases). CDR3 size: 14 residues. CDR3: CASILWGPTYEQYF. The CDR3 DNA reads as TGTGCCAGCATTTTATGGGGCCCCACCTACGAGCAGTACTTC.

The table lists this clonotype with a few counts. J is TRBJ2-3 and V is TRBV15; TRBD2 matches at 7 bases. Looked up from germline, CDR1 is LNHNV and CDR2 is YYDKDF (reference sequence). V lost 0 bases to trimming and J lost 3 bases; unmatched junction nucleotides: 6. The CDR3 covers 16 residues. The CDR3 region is CATSRDRLAHTDTQYF. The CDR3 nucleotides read TGTGCCACCAGCAGAGACCGACTAGCTCATACAGATACGCAGTATTTT.

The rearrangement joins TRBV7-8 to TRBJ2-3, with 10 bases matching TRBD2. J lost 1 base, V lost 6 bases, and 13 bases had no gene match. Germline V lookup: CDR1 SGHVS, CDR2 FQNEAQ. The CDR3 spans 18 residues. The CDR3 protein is CASRRVEREGLGTDTQYF. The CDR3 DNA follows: TGTGCCAGCAGAAGGGTGGAGCGGGAGGGCCTTGGCACAGATACGCAGTATTTT.

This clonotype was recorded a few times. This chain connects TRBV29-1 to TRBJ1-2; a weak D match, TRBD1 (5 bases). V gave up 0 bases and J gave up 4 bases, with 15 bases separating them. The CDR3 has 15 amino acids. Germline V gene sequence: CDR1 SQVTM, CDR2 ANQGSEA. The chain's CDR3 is CSVEDDRGVLYGYTF. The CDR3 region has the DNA TGCAGCGTTGAAGATGATAGAGGGGTGCTCTATGGCTACACCTTC.

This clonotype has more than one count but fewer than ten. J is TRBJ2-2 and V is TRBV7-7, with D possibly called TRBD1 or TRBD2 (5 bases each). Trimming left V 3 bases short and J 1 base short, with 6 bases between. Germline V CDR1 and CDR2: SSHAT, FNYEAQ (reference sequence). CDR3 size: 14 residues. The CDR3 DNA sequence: TGTGCCAGCAGCTTGGGGGTGAACACCGGGGAGCTGTTTTTT. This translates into CASSLGVNTGELFF.

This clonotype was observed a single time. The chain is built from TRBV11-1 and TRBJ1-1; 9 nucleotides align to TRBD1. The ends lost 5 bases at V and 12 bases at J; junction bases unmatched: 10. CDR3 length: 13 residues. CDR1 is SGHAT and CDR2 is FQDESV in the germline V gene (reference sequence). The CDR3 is CASSPLSGQGSFF. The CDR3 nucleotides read TGTGCCAGCAGCCCACTCTCGGGACAGGGATCTTTCTTT.